Presented here are 2 T cell receptor beta chains from one specimen sequenced in a study of CXCR3-negative and CXCR3-positive naive CD8 T cells. Study results and caveats: More hydrophobic TRB CDR3s occurred in CXCR3-positive than in CXCR3-negative naive cells.

UMI-labeled 5' RACE yielded the TRB cDNA libraries. With the 5' RACE reads reprocessed, TCRdb shows one record per CDR3 protein and no DNA. The sample's table shows 150,000 to 180,000 distinct CDR3 sequences. These receptors are not linked to any known antigen. Sequenced sample: naive CXCR3+ CD8+ T cells from blood. Specified subset: CD45RO-CCR7+CD27+CD95- naive CD8+ T cells expressing CXCR3 (TNR3+). These receptors were obtained from a human donor in good health. Some clones in this sample may be carry-over from other donors' samples.

J is TRBJ2-7 and V is TRBV25-1; TCRdb returns TRBD1, unconfirmable since there is no DNA. Germline V gene data show CDR1 as MGHDK and CDR2 as SYGVNS. The CDR3 contains 14 residues. CDR3 sequence reads: CASSEGPARDEQYF.

The J gene is TRBJ1-2, the V gene TRBV9. The CDR3 has 14 amino acids. Germline CDR1 SGDLS, CDR2 YYNGEE. The CDR3: CASSPNRRSYGYTF.